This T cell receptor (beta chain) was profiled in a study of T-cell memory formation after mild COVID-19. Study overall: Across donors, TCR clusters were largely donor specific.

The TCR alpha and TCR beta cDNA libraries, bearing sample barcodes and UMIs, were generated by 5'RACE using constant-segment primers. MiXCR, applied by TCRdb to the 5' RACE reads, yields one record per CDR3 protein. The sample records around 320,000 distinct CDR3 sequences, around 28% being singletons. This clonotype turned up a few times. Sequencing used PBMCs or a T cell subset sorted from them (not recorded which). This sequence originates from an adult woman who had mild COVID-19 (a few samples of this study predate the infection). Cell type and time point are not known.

The CDR3 protein is CASSVAGRGSIDFANTGELFF. CDR3 nucleotides: TGTGCCAGCAGTGTTGCCGGGCGCGGGAGTATCGACTTTGCGAACACCGGGGAGCTGTTTTTT. The gene calls are TRBV25-1 and TRBJ2-2, with 7 positions matching TRBD2. Germline V gives CDR1 MGHDK, CDR2 SYGVNS. V lost 4 bases, J lost 0 bases, and 20 bases stayed unmatched. The CDR3 runs to 21 residues.